This T cell receptor (beta chain) was sequenced in a study of blood T cell repertoires in COVID-19. Repertoires were generated with immunoSEQ multiplex PCR, while TCRdb's copy carries only in-frame clones and drops some. The table shows 30,000 to 45,000 clones, with about 74% occurring only once. Germline CDR1 SGHNT, CDR2 YYREEE (reference sequence). The CDR3 runs 16 residues. With 4 bases clipped from V and 1 base from J, the junction kept 7 bases outside the gene matches. Sequenced input: peripheral blood. The V gene is TRBV5-4, the J gene TRBJ2-1, with TRBD2 matching 8 bases. This sequence originates from a man between 60 and 75 years old with active COVID-19. CDR3 nucleotides: TGTGCCAGCAGCCCGACTCTAGCGGGTTCCTACAATGAGCAGTTCTTC. It translates to CASSPTLAGSYNEQFF.